Given below is one T cell receptor beta chain in context. In germline, CDR1 is LNHDA, CDR2 SQIVND (reference sequence). The J segment lost 3 bases and the V segment lost 9 bases, leaving 13 bases of the junction unmatched. The CDR3 sequence is 15 residues long. Libraries were prepared by immunoSEQ multiplex PCR; TCRdb keeps only in-frame clonotypes and omits some of them. Of some 85,000 clones in the sample, around 95% were seen once. This sample is drawn from a study of T cell changes during pregnancy in multiple sclerosis. The chain joins TRBV19 to TRBJ2-7, with 8 nucleotides matching TRBD1. The origin of this receptor is a female donor in good health, enrolled as a control in a pregnancy study. Specimen: peripheral blood, collected in the second trimester of pregnancy. CDR3 DNA sequence: TGTGCCAGCCGTGGACAGGGCGTGGGCCTCTACGAGCAGTACTTC. Translation: CASRGQGVGLYEQYF.